What follows is one T cell receptor beta chain and its context. This sample was taken from a study of blood T cell repertoires in COVID-19. As for the study in general: The origin of the acute and convalescent COVID-19 samples was the United States, Italy and Spain.

Original processing methods: Counts of nucleated cells, estimated from reference gene primer amplification, were obtained. The repertoire was sequenced with immunoSEQ multiplex PCR; TCRdb's copy has only in-frame clones and lacks some. That table furnishes V, J and clone size, whereas the DNA furnished D and trimming. This sample yields approximately 270,000 clones, of which roughly 90% are seen a single time; 2% to 2.5% belongs to the top ten. CDR3 size: 17 residues. V was trimmed by 3 bases and J by 1 base, leaving 16 bases between them. Germline V gene sequence: CDR1 GTSNPN, CDR2 SVGIG (reference sequence).

This receptor was identified in a man aged 50-59 years with acute or convalescent COVID-19. V and J are TRBV30 and TRBJ2-6; D is undetermined. Material: peripheral blood. The CDR3 nucleotides read TGTGCCTGGAGCTCCGTGGGCCGGCAGTCTGGGGCCAACGTCCTGACTTTC. This codes for CAWSSVGRQSGANVLTF.